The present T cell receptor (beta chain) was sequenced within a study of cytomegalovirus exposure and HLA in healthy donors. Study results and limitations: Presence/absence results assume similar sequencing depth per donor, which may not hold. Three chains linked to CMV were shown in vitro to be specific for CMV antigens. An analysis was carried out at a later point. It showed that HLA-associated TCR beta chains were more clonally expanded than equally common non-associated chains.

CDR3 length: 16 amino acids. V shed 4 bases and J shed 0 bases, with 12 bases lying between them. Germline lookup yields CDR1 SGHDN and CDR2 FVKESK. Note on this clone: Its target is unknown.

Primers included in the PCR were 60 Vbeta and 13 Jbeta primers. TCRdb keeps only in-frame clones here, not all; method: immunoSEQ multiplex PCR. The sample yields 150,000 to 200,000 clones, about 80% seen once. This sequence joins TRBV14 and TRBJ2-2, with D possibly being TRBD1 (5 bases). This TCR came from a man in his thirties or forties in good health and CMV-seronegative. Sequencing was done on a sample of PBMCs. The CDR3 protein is CASSPWVGANTGELFF. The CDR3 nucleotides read TGTGCCAGCAGCCCATGGGTAGGGGCGAACACCGGGGAGCTGTTTTTT.